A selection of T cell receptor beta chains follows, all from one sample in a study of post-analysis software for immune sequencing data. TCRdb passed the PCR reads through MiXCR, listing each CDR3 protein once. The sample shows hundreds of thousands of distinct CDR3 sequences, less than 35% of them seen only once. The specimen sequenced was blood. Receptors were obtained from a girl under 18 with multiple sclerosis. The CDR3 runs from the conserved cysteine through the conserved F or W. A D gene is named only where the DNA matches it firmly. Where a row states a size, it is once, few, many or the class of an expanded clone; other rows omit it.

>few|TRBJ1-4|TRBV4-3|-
CASSQELGEKLFF
TGCGCCAGCAGCCAAGAACTAGGGGAAAAACTGTTTTTT
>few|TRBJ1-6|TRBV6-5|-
CASSSSRGSPLHF
TGTGCCAGCAGTTCCTCCCGGGGATCACCCCTCCACTTT
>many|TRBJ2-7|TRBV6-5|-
CASSYSSLGYEQYF
TGTGCCAGCAGTTACTCGTCCCTGGGCTACGAGCAGTACTTC
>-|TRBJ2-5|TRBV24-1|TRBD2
CATSDPKREQTETQYF
TGTGCCACCAGTGACCCTAAGCGGGAGCAAACGGAGACCCAGTACTTC
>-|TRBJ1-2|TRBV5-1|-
CASSPGGFTGGYTF
TGCGCCAGCAGCCCTGGGGGCTTCACAGGTGGCTACACCTTC
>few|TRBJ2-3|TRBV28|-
CASSPGWASTDTQYF
TGTGCCAGCAGTCCAGGTTGGGCTAGCACAGATACGCAGTATTTT
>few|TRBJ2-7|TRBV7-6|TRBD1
CAGSLGGQGAYEQYF
TGTGCCGGCAGCTTAGGCGGACAGGGGGCCTACGAGCAGTACTTC
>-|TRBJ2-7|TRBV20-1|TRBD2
CSARGAGENSYEQYF
TGCAGTGCTAGAGGGGCGGGAGAGAACTCCTACGAGCAGTACTTC
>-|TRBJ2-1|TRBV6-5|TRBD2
CASSYLGTSGRGNEQFF
TGTGCCAGCAGTTACTTGGGGACTAGCGGGAGGGGGAATGAGCAGTTCTTC
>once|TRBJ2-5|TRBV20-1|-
CSARAGARETQYF
TGCAGTGCTAGAGCGGGGGCGCGGGAGACCCAGTACTTC
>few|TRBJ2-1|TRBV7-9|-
CASSLLGGAYPNEQFF
TGTGCCAGCAGCCTACTAGGAGGGGCGTATCCCAATGAGCAGTTCTTC
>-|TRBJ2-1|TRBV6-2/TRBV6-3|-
CASSYTPVSYNEQFF
TGTGCCAGCAGTTATACTCCTGTCTCCTACAATGAGCAGTTCTTC
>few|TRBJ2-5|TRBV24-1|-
CATSDPRRGYSETQYF
TGTGCCACCAGTGATCCCCGGCGTGGCTATTCGGAGACCCAGTACTTC
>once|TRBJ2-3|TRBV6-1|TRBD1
CASSTGQGQDTQYF
TGTGCCAGCAGTACTGGACAGGGACAAGATACGCAGTATTTT
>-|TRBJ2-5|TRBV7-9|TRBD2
CASSFPSGSRGTQYF
TGTGCCAGCAGCTTCCCTAGCGGGAGTCGAGGGACCCAGTACTTC
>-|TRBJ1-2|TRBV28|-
CASSLAGAYYGYTF
TGTGCCAGCTCTTTAGCGGGGGCTTACTATGGCTACACCTTC
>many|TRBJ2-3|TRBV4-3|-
CASSQAGASPLTDTQYF
TGCGCCAGCAGCCAAGCGGGAGCATCCCCATTAACAGATACGCAGTATTTT
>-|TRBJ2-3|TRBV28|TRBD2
CASSSRRAGPFADTQCF
TGTGCCAGCAGTTCGCGAAGAGCGGGGCCTTTCGCAGATACGCAGTGTTTT
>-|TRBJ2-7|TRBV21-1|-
CASSKAAGLSDEQYF
TGTGCCAGCAGCAAAGCCGCGGGACTGTCTGACGAGCAGTACTTC
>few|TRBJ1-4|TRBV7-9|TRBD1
CASSLGQGQWKLFF
TGTGCCAGCAGCTTGGGACAGGGCCAGTGGAAACTGTTTTTT
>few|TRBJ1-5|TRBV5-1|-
CASSFTGEGSQPQHF
TGCGCCAGCAGCTTTACCGGGGAGGGGAGTCAGCCCCAGCATTTT
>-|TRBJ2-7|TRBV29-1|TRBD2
CSIEVATSGSPYEQYF
TGCAGCATTGAAGTCGCCACTAGCGGGTCCCCCTACGAGCAGTACTTC
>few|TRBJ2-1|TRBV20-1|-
CSARPDERSYNEQFF
TGCAGTGCTAGGCCTGACGAGCGCTCCTACAATGAGCAGTTCTTC
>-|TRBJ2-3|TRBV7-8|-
CASNPFAPASETDTQYF
TGTGCCAGCAACCCTTTTGCCCCGGCTAGCGAGACAGATACGCAGTATTTT
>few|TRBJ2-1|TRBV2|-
CASSSIEQFF
TGTGCCAGCAGCTCCATTGAGCAGTTCTTC
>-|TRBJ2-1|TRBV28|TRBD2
CASSHSASGRVEQFF
TGTGCCAGCAGCCACTCGGCTAGCGGGAGGGTTGAGCAGTTCTTC
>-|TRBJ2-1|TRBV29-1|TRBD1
CSVVGLGDSFYNEQFF
TGCAGCGTTGTGGGTCTGGGGGACAGCTTCTACAATGAGCAGTTCTTC
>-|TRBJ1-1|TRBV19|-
CASSRGTAGPNEAFF
TGTGCCAGTAGTAGAGGGACGGCGGGACCTAATGAAGCTTTCTTT
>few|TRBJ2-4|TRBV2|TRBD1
CASMRTGLYIQYF
TGTGCCAGCATGCGGACAGGGTTATACATTCAGTACTTC
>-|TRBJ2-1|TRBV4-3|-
CASSQDIRHDEQFF
TGCGCCAGCAGCCAAGATATCAGGCACGATGAGCAGTTCTTC
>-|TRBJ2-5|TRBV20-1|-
CSARKVAGETQYF
TGCAGTGCTAGGAAGGTGGCGGGGGAGACCCAGTACTTC
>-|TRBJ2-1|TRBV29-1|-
CSVVSGISYNEQFF
TGCAGCGTTGTTTCGGGAATCTCCTACAATGAGCAGTTCTTC
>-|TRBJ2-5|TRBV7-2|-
CASSLRRWETQYF
TGTGCCAGCAGCCTCCGGAGATGGGAGACCCAGTACTTC
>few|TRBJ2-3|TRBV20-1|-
CSVQTTPTTDTQYF
TGCAGTGTCCAGACAACCCCGACCACAGATACGCAGTATTTT
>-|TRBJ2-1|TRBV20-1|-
CSARIGRGVYNEQFF
TGCAGTGCTAGAATTGGGAGGGGGGTTTACAATGAGCAGTTCTTC
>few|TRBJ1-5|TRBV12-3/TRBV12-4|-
CASSLGSLDWPQHF
TGTGCCAGCAGTTTGGGGTCCCTGGATTGGCCCCAGCATTTT
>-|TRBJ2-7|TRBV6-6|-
CASERRGSYEQYF
TGTGCCAGCGAAAGACGGGGATCCTACGAGCAGTACTTC
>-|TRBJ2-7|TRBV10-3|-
CAIRPGTSYEQYF
TGTGCCATCAGACCGGGAACAAGCTACGAGCAGTACTTC